The rows below give T cell receptor beta chains drawn from one sample of a study of blood T cell repertoires in COVID-19. Measured with immunoSEQ multiplex PCR; TCRdb has only the in-frame clones, and not every one. The sample holds about 260,000 clones, 84% seen once. Sequencing used peripheral blood. These receptors originate from a man between 60 and 70 years old with acute or convalescent COVID-19. Each CDR3 is given with its conserved first and last residue. A D gene is named only where the DNA matches it firmly. Only part of the rows carry a size: once, few, many, or a class if the clone is expanded.

d_call: -
clone_size: -
v_call: TRBV5-1
j_call: TRBJ1-6
cdr3_aa: CASSLVAAYNSPLHF
cdr3_nt: TGCGCCAGCAGCTTGGTGGCGGCCTATAATTCACCCCTCCACTTT

d_call: TRBD2
clone_size: few
v_call: TRBV10-1
j_call: TRBJ2-2
cdr3_aa: CASSPGLAGGRTGELFF
cdr3_nt: TGCGCCAGCAGCCCGGGACTAGCGGGGGGAAGGACCGGGGAGCTGTTTTTT

d_call: -
clone_size: once
v_call: TRBV4-1
j_call: TRBJ1-4
cdr3_aa: CASTPRELTNEKLFF
cdr3_nt: TGCGCCAGCACCCCCAGGGAACTGACTAATGAAAAACTGTTTTTT

d_call: TRBD2
clone_size: -
v_call: TRBV6-6
j_call: TRBJ2-7
cdr3_aa: CASSYSGRAPYEQYF
cdr3_nt: TGTGCCAGCAGTTATAGCGGGAGGGCCCCCTACGAGCAGTACTTC

d_call: -
clone_size: -
v_call: TRBV7-8
j_call: TRBJ1-1
cdr3_aa: CASSLVPGRNTEAFF
cdr3_nt: TGTGCCAGCAGCTTAGTTCCAGGGCGAAACACTGAAGCTTTCTTT

d_call: -
clone_size: -
v_call: TRBV30
j_call: TRBJ1-2
cdr3_aa: CASAKRQFYYGYTF
cdr3_nt: TGTGCCTCCGCGAAACGACAATTCTATTATGGCTACACCTTC

d_call: -
clone_size: -
v_call: TRBV15
j_call: TRBJ1-3
cdr3_aa: CATSRDLGDGNTIYF
cdr3_nt: TGTGCCACCAGCAGAGATTTAGGAGATGGAAACACCATATATTTT

d_call: -
clone_size: -
v_call: TRBV10-3
j_call: TRBJ1-1
cdr3_aa: CAISEEEGWVTEAFF
cdr3_nt: TGTGCCATCAGTGAAGAGGAGGGCTGGGTCACTGAAGCTTTCTTT

d_call: -
clone_size: -
v_call: TRBV21-1
j_call: TRBJ2-7
cdr3_aa: CASNLQKVKGGFGYYEQYF
cdr3_nt: TGTGCCAGCAACTTACAAAAGGTCAAGGGCGGGTTTGGGTACTACGAGCAGTACTTC

d_call: -
clone_size: -
v_call: TRBV13
j_call: TRBJ2-7
cdr3_aa: CASSSPGLREQYF
cdr3_nt: TGTGCCAGCAGCTCGCCGGGACTTCGGGAGCAGTACTTC

d_call: -
clone_size: once
v_call: TRBV12-2
j_call: TRBJ2-1
cdr3_aa: CASRTRRAYNEQFF
cdr3_nt: TGTGCAAGTCGCACAAGGAGGGCCTACAATGAGCAGTTCTTC

d_call: -
clone_size: -
v_call: TRBV6-5
j_call: TRBJ2-6
cdr3_aa: CASSYSRGANVLTF
cdr3_nt: TGTGCCAGCAGTTACTCCAGGGGGGCCAACGTCCTGACTTTC

d_call: -
clone_size: -
v_call: TRBV28
j_call: TRBJ1-2
cdr3_aa: CATTPSGVGYTF
cdr3_nt: TGTGCCACCACACCTTCAGGGGTTGGCTACACCTTC

d_call: -
clone_size: -
v_call: TRBV30
j_call: TRBJ1-5
cdr3_aa: CAWSWNPTDSNQPQHF
cdr3_nt: TGTGCCTGGAGTTGGAACCCGACAGATAGCAATCAGCCCCAGCATTTT

d_call: TRBD1
clone_size: -
v_call: TRBV28
j_call: TRBJ2-1
cdr3_aa: CASSSSGTGGNEQFF
cdr3_nt: TGTGCCAGCAGTTCGTCCGGGACAGGGGGCAATGAGCAGTTCTTC

d_call: TRBD2
clone_size: -
v_call: TRBV27
j_call: TRBJ2-3
cdr3_aa: CASALSAGGPTLQYF
cdr3_nt: TGTGCCAGCGCCTTGTCAGCGGGAGGGCCGACCTTGCAGTATTTT

d_call: -
clone_size: -
v_call: TRBV14
j_call: TRBJ2-7
cdr3_aa: CASSKTVEQYF
cdr3_nt: TGTGCCAGCAGCAAAACTGTCGAGCAGTACTTC

d_call: TRBD1
clone_size: -
v_call: TRBV18
j_call: TRBJ2-6
cdr3_aa: CASSPGQATSGANVLTF
cdr3_nt: TGTGCCAGCTCACCTGGACAGGCAACCTCTGGGGCCAACGTCCTGACTTTC

d_call: TRBD1
clone_size: -
v_call: TRBV29-1
j_call: TRBJ1-2
cdr3_aa: CSAATGLDYGYTF
cdr3_nt: TGCAGCGCTGCGACAGGGCTAGACTATGGCTACACCTTC

d_call: -
clone_size: -
v_call: TRBV7-8
j_call: TRBJ2-3
cdr3_aa: CASSLIADTQYF
cdr3_nt: TGTGCCAGCAGCTTAATAGCAGATACGCAGTATTTT

d_call: -
clone_size: -
v_call: TRBV4-2
j_call: TRBJ1-5
cdr3_aa: CASSQEAGFSNQPQHF
cdr3_nt: TGTGCCAGCAGCCAAGAGGCAGGGTTTAGCAATCAGCCCCAGCATTTT

d_call: TRBD1
clone_size: -
v_call: TRBV5-1
j_call: TRBJ1-2
cdr3_aa: CASSLLTFGTGGDGYTF
cdr3_nt: TGCGCCAGCAGCTTGCTTACCTTTGGGACAGGGGGTGATGGCTACACCTTC

d_call: TRBD1
clone_size: -
v_call: TRBV3-1/TRBV3-2
j_call: TRBJ1-2
cdr3_aa: CASSQAGQGNYGYTF
cdr3_nt: TGTGCCAGCAGCCAAGCGGGACAGGGGAACTATGGCTACACCTTC

d_call: -
clone_size: -
v_call: TRBV30
j_call: TRBJ2-7
cdr3_aa: CTIDGVEQYF
cdr3_nt: TGTACGATCGACGGAGTCGAGCAGTACTTC

d_call: TRBD1
clone_size: once
v_call: TRBV30
j_call: TRBJ1-2
cdr3_aa: CAALDRGNYGYTF
cdr3_nt: TGTGCAGCCTTGGACAGGGGGAACTATGGCTACACCTTC

d_call: TRBD2
clone_size: -
v_call: TRBV2
j_call: TRBJ2-1
cdr3_aa: CASSETSGAGEQFF
cdr3_nt: TGTGCCAGCAGTGAGACTAGCGGGGCGGGTGAGCAGTTCTTC

d_call: -
clone_size: -
v_call: TRBV27
j_call: TRBJ2-5
cdr3_aa: CASSLQGETQYF
cdr3_nt: TGTGCCAGCAGTTTACAGGGGGAGACCCAGTACTTC

d_call: -
clone_size: -
v_call: TRBV28
j_call: TRBJ2-5
cdr3_aa: CASSFQQETQYF
cdr3_nt: TGTGCCAGCAGTTTTCAGCAAGAGACCCAGTACTTC

d_call: TRBD2
clone_size: -
v_call: TRBV7-2
j_call: TRBJ2-2
cdr3_aa: CASSLAPSGRANTGELFF
cdr3_nt: TGTGCCAGCAGCTTAGCCCCCTCGGGGAGGGCGAACACCGGGGAGCTGTTTTTT

d_call: -
clone_size: -
v_call: TRBV29-1
j_call: TRBJ2-1
cdr3_aa: CSVERASDEQFF
cdr3_nt: TGCAGCGTTGAGAGGGCCTCCGATGAGCAGTTCTTC

d_call: -
clone_size: -
v_call: TRBV5-1
j_call: TRBJ2-4
cdr3_aa: CASSLEQAIAKNIQYF
cdr3_nt: TGCGCCAGCAGCTTGGAACAGGCTATAGCCAAAAACATTCAGTACTTC

d_call: -
clone_size: -
v_call: TRBV27
j_call: TRBJ2-3
cdr3_aa: CASSLQRGDTQYF
cdr3_nt: TGTGCCAGCAGTTTACAAAGGGGGGATACGCAGTATTTT

d_call: -
clone_size: -
v_call: TRBV28
j_call: TRBJ1-4
cdr3_aa: CASSLGREKLFF
cdr3_nt: TGTGCCAGCAGTTTAGGCCGTGAAAAACTGTTTTTT

d_call: -
clone_size: few
v_call: TRBV29-1
j_call: TRBJ2-1
cdr3_aa: CSVEGGQDYNEQFF
cdr3_nt: TGCAGCGTTGAGGGTGGGCAGGACTACAATGAGCAGTTCTTC

d_call: -
clone_size: -
v_call: TRBV3-1/TRBV3-2
j_call: TRBJ2-7
cdr3_aa: CASSQEKGLSYEQYF
cdr3_nt: TGTGCCAGCAGCCAAGAGAAGGGACTCTCCTACGAGCAGTACTTC

d_call: TRBD1
clone_size: -
v_call: TRBV9
j_call: TRBJ2-2
cdr3_aa: CASSAQGAGRESTGELFF
cdr3_nt: TGTGCCAGCAGCGCACAGGGGGCCGGGCGGGAGTCCACCGGGGAGCTGTTTTTT

d_call: -
clone_size: -
v_call: TRBV2
j_call: TRBJ2-1
cdr3_aa: CASCSAGTNEQFF
cdr3_nt: TGTGCCAGCTGCTCAGCCGGGACAAACGAGCAGTTCTTC

d_call: TRBD2
clone_size: -
v_call: TRBV7-2
j_call: TRBJ2-5
cdr3_aa: CASSLAGGPGETQYF
cdr3_nt: TGTGCCAGCAGCTTAGCGGGAGGGCCAGGAGAGACCCAGTACTTC

d_call: -
clone_size: -
v_call: TRBV28
j_call: TRBJ1-5
cdr3_aa: CASRPPFWGVYSNQPQHF
cdr3_nt: TGTGCCAGCAGACCCCCGTTCTGGGGGGTGTATAGCAATCAGCCCCAGCATTTT

d_call: TRBD1
clone_size: -
v_call: TRBV7-2
j_call: TRBJ2-7
cdr3_aa: CASSYTITGGLSYEQYF
cdr3_nt: TGTGCCAGCAGCTATACAATCACAGGGGGCCTCTCCTACGAGCAGTACTTC

d_call: -
clone_size: once
v_call: TRBV19
j_call: TRBJ2-7
cdr3_aa: CASSIDGRASNEQYF
cdr3_nt: TGTGCCAGTAGTATAGACGGCAGGGCTTCCAACGAGCAGTACTTC

d_call: -
clone_size: -
v_call: TRBV6-5
j_call: TRBJ2-3
cdr3_aa: CASRNRGGDTQYF
cdr3_nt: TGTGCCAGCAGAAACAGGGGGGGGGATACGCAGTATTTT

d_call: TRBD2
clone_size: -
v_call: TRBV7-2
j_call: TRBJ2-5
cdr3_aa: CASSLGSSGRIETQYF
cdr3_nt: TGTGCCAGCAGCTTAGGGTCTAGCGGGAGGATAGAGACCCAGTACTTC

d_call: TRBD1
clone_size: -
v_call: TRBV12-3/TRBV12-4
j_call: TRBJ1-3
cdr3_aa: CASSLANRGQYF
cdr3_nt: TGTGCCAGCAGTTTAGCAAACAGGGGTCAATATTTT

d_call: -
clone_size: -
v_call: TRBV18
j_call: TRBJ1-4
cdr3_aa: CASSRGAAPGEKLFF
cdr3_nt: TGTGCCAGCTCACGGGGAGCGGCCCCAGGTGAAAAACTGTTTTTT

d_call: -
clone_size: -
v_call: TRBV5-1
j_call: TRBJ1-1
cdr3_aa: CASSPGGRLDTEAFF
cdr3_nt: TGCGCCAGCAGCCCCGGAGGGCGGTTGGACACTGAAGCTTTCTTT

d_call: TRBD2
clone_size: -
v_call: TRBV15
j_call: TRBJ2-5
cdr3_aa: CATSRPGLAGIGETQYF
cdr3_nt: TGTGCCACCAGCAGACCGGGACTAGCGGGTATTGGAGAGACCCAGTACTTC

d_call: -
clone_size: once
v_call: TRBV3-1/TRBV3-2
j_call: TRBJ2-3
cdr3_aa: CASSLGLATQYF
cdr3_nt: TGTGCCAGCAGCCTTGGCCTGGCTACGCAGTATTTT

d_call: -
clone_size: -
v_call: TRBV5-6
j_call: TRBJ2-6
cdr3_aa: CASSLSVSGANVLTF
cdr3_nt: TGTGCCAGCAGCTTGTCGGTCTCTGGGGCCAACGTCCTGACTTTC

d_call: TRBD1
clone_size: -
v_call: TRBV27
j_call: TRBJ2-3
cdr3_aa: CASSSGQWGKDTQYF
cdr3_nt: TGTGCCAGCAGTTCGGGACAGTGGGGAAAAGATACGCAGTATTTT

d_call: -
clone_size: -
v_call: TRBV30
j_call: TRBJ1-1
cdr3_aa: CAFGTPPGGTEAFF
cdr3_nt: TGTGCCTTCGGGACTCCGCCGGGAGGGACTGAAGCTTTCTTT

d_call: TRBD1
clone_size: -
v_call: TRBV7-9
j_call: TRBJ1-6
cdr3_aa: CASSRTRDRPNSPLHF
cdr3_nt: TGTGCCAGCAGCCGCACCCGGGACAGACCAAATTCACCCCTCCACTTT

d_call: -
clone_size: -
v_call: TRBV3-1/TRBV3-2
j_call: TRBJ1-2
cdr3_aa: CASSQETAYGYTF
cdr3_nt: TGTGCCAGCAGCCAAGAAACAGCCTATGGCTACACCTTC

d_call: -
clone_size: -
v_call: TRBV6-5
j_call: TRBJ1-1
cdr3_aa: CASITPTEAFF
cdr3_nt: TGTGCCAGCATAACTCCGACTGAAGCTTTCTTT

d_call: -
clone_size: -
v_call: TRBV7-9
j_call: TRBJ2-2
cdr3_aa: CASSLAGGMTGELFF
cdr3_nt: TGTGCCAGCAGCTTAGCGGGGGGTATGACCGGGGAGCTGTTTTTT